This T cell receptor (beta chain) was captured in a study of read filtering for tumor transcriptome and immune sequencing (dated by TCRdb to 2018 to 2020). As for the study more broadly: Of the patients in the cohort, some 18 were male and fewer than 15 were female, and their mean age was about 69 years, with a range of about 47 to 80. TCR repertoires obtained by targeted immune repertoire sequencing and by bulk whole-transcriptome sequencing performed on the same bone marrow samples were compared. One of the main goals was to work out a read-filtering strategy for immune repertoire data, in particular whether clonotypes backed by only a single read should be removed. Under revised international staging, roughly eight patients fell into R-ISS I, some 15 into R-ISS II and 6 or 7 into R-ISS III. TCR-region mapped reads per sample ranged from about 4 to 10.27 million with IR-seq versus only roughly 75 to 1273 with RNA-seq. After DNase treatment, whole-transcriptome libraries were prepared using the TruSeq RNA Access Library Prep Kit. Study-level results and caveats: IR-seq captured clonotypes at much higher depth and more reliably than RNA-seq, and smaller IR-seq throughput sufficed to identify most shared clonotypes. The sorted CD138-negative fraction was not purified T cells but a mixed bone marrow immune population. Single-read clonotypes made up roughly four fifths of clonotypes but about 3.6% of total reads in IR-seq, and over 65% of clonotypes and roughly 48% of reads in RNA-seq. The correlation between IR-seq and RNA-seq shared clonotype proportions was increased by removal of single-read clonotypes.

This clonotype showed up many times. This receptor's antigen is unknown. No clone much larger than this one lies a single base away; base qualities are absent. Every patient had bone marrow sampled at the time of active disease. Isolation of bone marrow mononuclear cells was performed by Ficoll-Hypaque density gradient centrifugation. Myeloma plasma cells were removed and CD138-negative cells were collected by negative selection after labeling with CD138 magnetic microbeads on a MACS separator. Purity of the isolated cells was checked by flow cytometry on an Attune NxT using CD138 antibodies. Total RNA was extracted using TRIzol reagent and was quantified on a NanoDrop spectrophotometer. Paired RNA-seq and IR-seq were performed on each patient's CD138-negative bone marrow sample. The Immunoverse kit was used to build TCR libraries from approximately 410 ng RNA, with molecular barcoded adaptors covering alpha/delta and beta/gamma chains. The same RNA used for transcriptome sequencing was used for TCR library preparation. TCR libraries were sequenced on an Illumina HiSeq 4000 with 2 x 150 cycles. On the study's bioinformatics: MiXCR aligned TCR reads to human V, D, J and C references and assembled the aligned reads into CDR3 clonotypes, with quality filtering and error correction included. Clonotype counts and gene usage diversity were analyzed with the tcR package in R. For inspection of raw mapping reads, RNA-seq reads were mapped by STAR aligner version 2.5.3a onto GRCh37 of the human genome. To test how sequencing depth affected the clonotypes detected, IR-seq fastq files were randomly downsampled with Seqtk 1.3. TCRdb itself trimmed the public reads at Q25 with fastp, ran MiXCR and retained productive beta chains. Merged by CDR3 protein, the rows form single entries marked with the most common genes and DNA. The V and J calls shown here were made by TCRdb, not taken from the authors' results. The sample yields approximately 40,000 distinct CDR3 sequences; around 15% were counted once. More than 15% of the sample rests with the top ten.

The sequence derives from a donor aged 40 or over with multiple myeloma. Sample: a population of CD138-negative cells sorted from bone marrow. In the paper's terms, the cell subset or site label means: bone marrow mononuclear cells depleted of CD138+ plasma/myeloma cells by negative magnetic selection.

The DNA is TGTGCCAGCAGTGTCAGGGCGCGAGAGCAGTACTTC. The translation is CASSVRAREQYF. Rearrangement joined TRBV2 to TRBJ2-7, with TRBD1 tentatively as D gene (5 bases match). From cysteine to phenylalanine, the CDR3 is 12 amino acids long. CDR3 DNA is the only sequence kept; it has 36 bases, read in frame from the first base. From the germline V gene, CDR1 is SNHLY and CDR2 is FYNNEI. V sheds 4 bases and J sheds 7 bases, leaving 11 bases between their ends.